A selection of T cell receptor beta chains follows, all from one sample in a study of technical replicates of blood from four donors. Sequencing used immunoSEQ multiplex PCR; TCRdb keeps in-frame clones, though not all of them. The top ten hold approximately 7.4% of the sample, which has roughly 13,000 clones, 85% to 95% seen once. What was sequenced was PBMCs. The receptors were gathered from a human donor in good health. Both conserved end residues are part of each CDR3. The D gene is left open where the match is weak. Only part of the rows carry a size: once, few, many, or a class if the clone is expanded.

j_call	v_call	d_call	cdr3_length	clone_size	cdr3_nt	cdr3_aa
TRBJ2-3	TRBV5-4	TRBD2	13	NA	TGTGCCAGCAGCTTTGCGGGAGAGGATACGCAGTATTTT	CASSFAGEDTQYF
TRBJ2-5	TRBV15	NA	15	NA	TGTGCCACCTCACCCGGACAATCCGTGAGAAAGACCCAGTACTTC	CATSPGQSVRKTQYF
TRBJ2-1	TRBV5-4	TRBD2	15	NA	TGTGCCAGCAGCCCGGCTAGCGGAGGGGTCGATGAGCAGTTCTTC	CASSPASGGVDEQFF
TRBJ2-7	TRBV19	TRBD2	16	NA	TGTGCCAGTAGTATGGGTCTAGCGGGAGGCACCTACGAGCAGTACTTC	CASSMGLAGGTYEQYF
TRBJ1-1	TRBV6-1	TRBD1	12	NA	TGTGCCAGCACGGGGACAGGGTCCCAAGCTTTCTTT	CASTGTGSQAFF
TRBJ2-7	TRBV19	TRBD1	14	NA	TGTGCCAGTAGTATCCGGCAGGGGGCTGTAGAGCAGTACTTC	CASSIRQGAVEQYF
TRBJ2-7	TRBV2	NA	13	NA	TGTGCCAGCAGTGAAGGGCTTTTACGAGAGCAGTACTTC	CASSEGLLREQYF
TRBJ2-5	TRBV11-2	TRBD2	18	NA	TGTGCCAGCAGTTCCAAGGCCCCGACTAGCGGGAGTCAAGAGACCCAGTACTTC	CASSSKAPTSGSQETQYF
TRBJ2-3	TRBV29-1	TRBD2	14	once	TGCAGCGTCCCGGCTAGCGGGAGGCTTAATACGCAGTATTTT	CSVPASGRLNTQYF
TRBJ2-7	TRBV27	TRBD2	17	NA	TGTGCCAGCAGCCATAAAACTAGCGGGCTTAAGCCCTACGCGCAGTACTTC	CASSHKTSGLKPYAQYF
TRBJ2-1	TRBV19	TRBD2	16	NA	TGTGCCAGTAGTATCCAAGCGGGACTGACCTACAATGAGCAGTTCTTC	CASSIQAGLTYNEQFF
TRBJ1-2	TRBV5-1	NA	13	NA	TGCGCCAGCAGCCCGGACAGCGTCTATGGCTACACCTTC	CASSPDSVYGYTF
TRBJ2-7	TRBV27	TRBD1	18	NA	TGTGCCAGCAGTCCCCTTATATCCCTGACAGGGAGCTCCTACGAGCAGTACTTC	CASSPLISLTGSSYEQYF
TRBJ1-5	TRBV28	NA	15	NA	TGTGCCAGCAGTTCTCGGCCAGGGTTTGGGCAGCCCCAGCATTTT	CASSSRPGFGQPQHF
TRBJ1-1	TRBV10-2	TRBD1	13	NA	TGCGCCAGCGGCGAACACGACAGGGGTGAAGCTTTCTTT	CASGEHDRGEAFF
TRBJ2-2	TRBV7-6	NA	13	NA	TGTGCCAGCTTGAAGGGGAACGGCGGGGAGCTGTTTTTT	CASLKGNGGELFF
TRBJ2-2	TRBV29-1	NA	13	once	TGCAGCGTTGGTACAGTGAACACCGGGGAGCTGTTTTTT	CSVGTVNTGELFF
TRBJ2-1	TRBV5-4	TRBD2	13	once	TGTGCCAGCAGCTTAGCGGGAGGCAATGAGCAGTTCTTC	CASSLAGGNEQFF
TRBJ1-2	TRBV5-6	NA	15	NA	TGTGCCAGCAGCCTAACCGGTGGGGCAGGATCAGGCTACACCTTC	CASSLTGGAGSGYTF
TRBJ2-1	TRBV5-4	TRBD2	15	NA	TGTGCCAGCATCGAGAGCGGGAGGGCCTACAATGAGCAGTTCTTC	CASIESGRAYNEQFF
TRBJ2-7	TRBV6-1	NA	15	NA	TGTGCCAGCAGTGAAGTCCCGGGGTCCACCTACGAGCAGTACTTC	CASSEVPGSTYEQYF
TRBJ2-1	TRBV6-1	TRBD2	15	once	TGTGCCAGCAGTGGCGGGTGGGAGGGCTACAATGAGCAGTTCTTC	CASSGGWEGYNEQFF
TRBJ2-7	TRBV5-1	TRBD1	16	NA	TGCGCCAGCAGCTTTAGGACCGGGACAGGGGGCGGAGAGCAGTACTTC	CASSFRTGTGGGEQYF
TRBJ1-2	TRBV6-6	TRBD1	15	NA	TGTGCCAGCAGTTACGGACAGGGGGCAGGCTATGGCTACACCTTC	CASSYGQGAGYGYTF
TRBJ2-2	TRBV13	TRBD2	20	few	TGTGCCAGCAGCCTAAACTCGGGACTAGCGGGAGACCCGGTCACCGGGGAGCTGTTTTTT	CASSLNSGLAGDPVTGELFF
TRBJ1-4	TRBV7-2	TRBD1	17	NA	TGTGCCAGCAGCTCAGTCGGGACAGGGGGATTGGATGAAAAACTGTTTTTT	CASSSVGTGGLDEKLFF
TRBJ2-1	TRBV27	TRBD2	19	NA	TGTGCCAGCAGTACCCGGGACAGTTCCCTAGCGGGAGGCGGCAATGAGCAGTTCTTC	CASSTRDSSLAGGGNEQFF
TRBJ2-1	TRBV7-3	TRBD1	14	NA	TGTGCCAGCAGCTTAATGACAGGGAAAAATGAGCAGTTCTTC	CASSLMTGKNEQFF
TRBJ2-4	TRBV7-2	TRBD2	14	NA	TGTGCCAGCAGCTTAGCTAGCGGGAGGAACATTCAGTACTTC	CASSLASGRNIQYF
TRBJ2-7	TRBV19	TRBD1	14	once	TGTGCCAGTAGTAGGACAGGGGGCGTCCACGAGCAGTACTTC	CASSRTGGVHEQYF
TRBJ1-1	TRBV10-3	NA	14	once	TGTGCCACCCAACTCGGGCAGGGAGGGACTGAAGCTTTCTTT	CATQLGQGGTEAFF
TRBJ2-7	TRBV2	TRBD1	13	NA	TGTGCCAGCTGGACAGGGGGCTTGTACGAGCAGTACTTC	CASWTGGLYEQYF
TRBJ1-1	TRBV6-6	TRBD1	15	NA	TGTGCCAGCAGTTACCCCCTGACAGGGCACACTGAAGCTTTCTTT	CASSYPLTGHTEAFF
TRBJ1-2	TRBV6-5	TRBD1	14	NA	TGTGCCAGCAGTTCCCCGGGACAGGACTATGGCTACACCTTC	CASSSPGQDYGYTF
TRBJ2-7	TRBV7-8	TRBD2	16	NA	TGTGCCAGCAGCTCACAAGGACTAGCGGGGAACTACGAGCAGTACTTC	CASSSQGLAGNYEQYF
TRBJ2-7	TRBV11-2	TRBD2	16	NA	TGTGCCAGCAGCTTCGCTAGCGGGAGGGCCGTTTACGAGCAGTACTTC	CASSFASGRAVYEQYF
TRBJ2-7	TRBV6-5	NA	15	NA	TGTGCCAGCAGCGTAACAGGCCTTCCCTTCTACGAGCAGTACTTC	CASSVTGLPFYEQYF
TRBJ2-7	TRBV19	TRBD2	15	NA	TGTGCCAGTACCCTGGGTTCTAGCGGGACGTACGAGCAGTACTTC	CASTLGSSGTYEQYF
TRBJ2-2	TRBV4-1	TRBD2	19	NA	TGCGCCAGCAGCCACCCGGGGTTAGGAAAGCGGGAGTACACCGGGGAGCTGTTTTTT	CASSHPGLGKREYTGELFF